This TCR beta chain is drawn from a study of blood T cell repertoires in COVID-19. Study background: Donors in the United States, Italy and Spain gave samples during acute or convalescent COVID-19. PBMCs, B-cell-depleted T cells, or T cells provided the cDNA or gDNA that made up the material.

Per the original data handling: Nucleated cell counts were estimated from reference gene primer amplification. The table came from immunoSEQ multiplex PCR; TCRdb's copy has only in-frame clones and leaves some out. V and J calls and clone size are those listed in that table; D and trimming were worked out from the DNA. Among under 250,000 clones listed, about 82% were seen once. A Seattle source enrolled patients during active infection and followed them longitudinally. The sample taken for sequencing was peripheral blood. The receptor was isolated from a woman in her 70s with COVID-19, enrolled during active disease.

The CDR3 DNA sequence: TGCGCCAGCAGCTTTGTTGGACTAGCGAATGCCTACAATGAGCAGTTCTTC. Protein: CASSFVGLANAYNEQFF. The chain couples TRBV5-1 to TRBJ2-1; TRBD2 matches 9 bases. The CDR3 runs 17 residues. V trimming: 2 bases; J trimming: 2 bases; junction bases outside the gene matches: 8. Germline values: CDR1 SGHRS, CDR2 YFSETQ.